Sequencing of this T cell receptor beta chain was carried out in a study of cytomegalovirus exposure and HLA in healthy donors. The wider study: Drawn from HLA-typed donors, approximately 85 million unique TCRs were held in an early data release.

Turning to this clone: Antigen specificity is unknown.

PCR primers comprised 60 Vbeta and 13 Jbeta primers. This table comes from immunoSEQ multiplex PCR, and its TCRdb copy is limited to in-frame clones, with some not included. The data contain about 190,000 clones, roughly 80% of them singletons. The CDR3 consists of 14 residues. Trimming cost V 4 bases and J 2 bases, with 13 bases left between them. Germline V gene lookup returns CDR1 SGHDT and CDR2 YYEEEE. Whole-study findings and limits: Most observed TCR sequences were rare, whereas some public TCRs were detected in many donors. A later analysis, which compared TCR beta chains of equal frequency, found the HLA-associated ones more clonally expanded. An ancestry cluster, one associated with Asian ancestry, reportedly showed fewer N-insertions than the roughly 610-donor mean in a later analysis.

Sequencing was performed on PBMCs. The TCR sequence derives from a male donor in good health and CMV-seronegative. The V and J genes are TRBV5-6 and TRBJ2-7, with D perhaps TRBD2 (5 bases). This CDR3 is CASSIAGVTYEQYF. Here the CDR3 DNA reads TGTGCCAGCAGCATAGCCGGGGTCACCTACGAGCAGTACTTC.